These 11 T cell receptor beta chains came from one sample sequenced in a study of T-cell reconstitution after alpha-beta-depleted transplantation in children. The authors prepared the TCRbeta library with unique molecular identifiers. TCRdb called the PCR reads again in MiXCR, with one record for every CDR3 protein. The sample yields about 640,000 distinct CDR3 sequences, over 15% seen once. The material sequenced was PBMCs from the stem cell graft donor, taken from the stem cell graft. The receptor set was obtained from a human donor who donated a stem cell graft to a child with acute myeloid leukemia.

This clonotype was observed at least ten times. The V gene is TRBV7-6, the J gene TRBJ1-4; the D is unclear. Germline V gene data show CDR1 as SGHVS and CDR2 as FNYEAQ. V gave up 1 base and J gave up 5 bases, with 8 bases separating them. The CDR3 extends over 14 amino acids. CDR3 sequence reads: CASSLGGSNEKLFF. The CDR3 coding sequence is TGTGCCAGCAGCTTAGGGGGTTCCAATGAAAAACTGTTTTTT.

The CDR3 reads CASSHQATMNTEAFF. The CDR3 nucleotides are TGCGCCAGCAGCCACCAAGCCACGATGAACACTGAAGCTTTCTTT. This chain links TRBV4-1 with TRBJ1-1, with D unresolved. Germline V CDR1 and CDR2: MGHRA, YSYEKL. V was pared by 3 bases and J by 0 bases, with 11 bases between. The CDR3 loop spans 15 amino acids.

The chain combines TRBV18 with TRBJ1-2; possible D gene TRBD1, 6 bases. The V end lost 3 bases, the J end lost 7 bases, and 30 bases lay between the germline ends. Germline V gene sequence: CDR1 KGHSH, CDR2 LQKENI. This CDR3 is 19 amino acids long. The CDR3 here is CASSPYEGSRGGPAGGYTF. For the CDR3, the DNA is TGTGCCAGCTCACCTTACGAGGGAAGCAGGGGCGGACCTGCTGGTGGCTACACCTTC.

The CDR3 DNA follows: TGTGCCAGCAGCCCGTGGACAGGGAGCCTAGAGACCCAGTACTTC. It yields the protein CASSPWTGSLETQYF. The rearrangement links TRBV3-1 to TRBJ2-5; TRBD1 matches 8 bases. Looked up from germline, CDR1 is LGHDT and CDR2 is YNNKEL (reference sequence). V shed 4 bases, J shed 4 bases, and the junction held 8 bases outside the gene matches. The CDR3 extends over 15 amino acids.

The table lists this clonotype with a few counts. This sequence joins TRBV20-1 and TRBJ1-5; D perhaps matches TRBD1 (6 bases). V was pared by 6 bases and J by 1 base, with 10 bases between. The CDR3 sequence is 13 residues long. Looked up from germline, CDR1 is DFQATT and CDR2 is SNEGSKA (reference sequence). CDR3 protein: CSATGQSNQPQHF. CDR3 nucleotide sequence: TGCAGTGCAACTGGACAGAGCAATCAGCCCCAGCATTTT.

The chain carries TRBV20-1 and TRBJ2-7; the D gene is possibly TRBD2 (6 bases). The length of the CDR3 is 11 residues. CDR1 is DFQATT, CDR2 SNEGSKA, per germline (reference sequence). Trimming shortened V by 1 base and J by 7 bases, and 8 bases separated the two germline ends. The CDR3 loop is CSARGGGEQYF. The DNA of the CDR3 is TGCAGTGCTAGAGGTGGGGGGGAGCAGTACTTC.

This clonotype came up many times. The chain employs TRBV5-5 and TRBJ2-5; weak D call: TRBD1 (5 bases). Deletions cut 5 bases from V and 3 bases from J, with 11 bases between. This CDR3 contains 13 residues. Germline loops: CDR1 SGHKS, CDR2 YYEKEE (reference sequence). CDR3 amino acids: CASRETAKETQYF. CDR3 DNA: TGTGCCAGCAGGGAGACAGCTAAAGAGACCCAGTACTTC. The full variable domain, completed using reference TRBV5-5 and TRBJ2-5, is DAGVTQSPTHLIKTRGQQVTLRCSPISGHKSVSWYQQVLGQGPQFIFQYYEKEERGRGNFPDRFSARQFPNYSSELNVNALLLGDSALYLCASRETAKETQYFGPGTRLLVL.

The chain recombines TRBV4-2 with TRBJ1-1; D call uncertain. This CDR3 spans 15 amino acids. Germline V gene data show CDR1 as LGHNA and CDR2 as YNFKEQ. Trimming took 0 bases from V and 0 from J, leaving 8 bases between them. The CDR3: CASSQEETLNTEAFF. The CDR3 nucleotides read TGTGCCAGCAGCCAAGAAGAGACATTGAACACTGAAGCTTTCTTT.

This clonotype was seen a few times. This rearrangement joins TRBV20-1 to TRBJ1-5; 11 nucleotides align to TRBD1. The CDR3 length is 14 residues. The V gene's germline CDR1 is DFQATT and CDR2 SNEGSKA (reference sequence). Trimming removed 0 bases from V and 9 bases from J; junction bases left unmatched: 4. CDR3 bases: TGCAGTGCTAGAGATCAGGGACAGGGGGGGCCCCAGCATTTT. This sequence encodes CSARDQGQGGPQHF.

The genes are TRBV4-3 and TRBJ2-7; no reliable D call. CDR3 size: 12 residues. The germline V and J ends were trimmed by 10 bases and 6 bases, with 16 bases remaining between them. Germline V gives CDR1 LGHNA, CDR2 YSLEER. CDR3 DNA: TGCGCCACCCCTCGGGCCCCATCCGAGCAGTACTTC. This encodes CATPRAPSEQYF.

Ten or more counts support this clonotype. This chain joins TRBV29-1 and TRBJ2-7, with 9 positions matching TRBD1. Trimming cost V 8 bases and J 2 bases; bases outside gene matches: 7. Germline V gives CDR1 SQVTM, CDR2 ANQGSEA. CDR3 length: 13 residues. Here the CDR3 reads CSITGTGTYEQYF. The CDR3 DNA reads TGCAGCATAACCGGGACAGGGACCTACGAGCAGTACTTC.